This T cell receptor (beta chain) appears in the sequencing data of a study of CD8 T cells in ankylosing spondylitis. Study findings and constraints: Reports of some motif variants in reactive arthritis synovial fluid and blood predate this one.

A few counts support this clonotype. The antigen is undetermined. MiXCR was run by TCRdb on the 5' RACE reads, yielding one entry per CDR3 protein. The repertoire holds nearly 350,000 distinct CDR3 sequences, under 15% seen once, with roughly 1.1% in the top ten. The source of this sequence is a male donor with ankylosing spondylitis or in good health (not recorded which). Sequencing input: blood, either unsorted or a sorted T cell fraction (not recorded which).

CDR3 amino acids: CASSPRDNYEQYF. The DNA of the CDR3 is TGTGCCAGCTCACCCCGGGACAACTACGAGCAGTACTTC. This chain uses TRBV18 with TRBJ2-7, with D possibly matching TRBD1 (6 bases). Germline CDR1 is KGHSH and CDR2 is LQKENI. The CDR3 has 13 amino acids. V gave up 3 bases and J gave up 3 bases, with 9 bases separating them.